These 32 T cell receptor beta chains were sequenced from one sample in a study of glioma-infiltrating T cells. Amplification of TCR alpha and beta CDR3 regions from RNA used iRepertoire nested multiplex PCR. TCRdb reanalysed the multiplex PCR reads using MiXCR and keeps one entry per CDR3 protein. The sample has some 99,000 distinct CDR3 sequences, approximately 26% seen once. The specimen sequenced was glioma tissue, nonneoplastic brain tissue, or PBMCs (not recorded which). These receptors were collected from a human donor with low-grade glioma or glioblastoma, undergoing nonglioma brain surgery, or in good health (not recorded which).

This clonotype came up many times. The CDR3 protein is CASSRTSGPSTDTQYF. For the CDR3, the DNA is TGCGCCAGCAGCAGGACTAGCGGGCCCAGCACAGATACGCAGTATTTT. The rearrangement uses TRBV4-1 and TRBJ2-3; 11 bases line up with TRBD2. Per the germline V gene, CDR1 is MGHRA and CDR2 is YSYEKL. This CDR3 spans 16 amino acids. V lost 5 bases, J lost 0 bases, and 4 bases stayed unmatched.

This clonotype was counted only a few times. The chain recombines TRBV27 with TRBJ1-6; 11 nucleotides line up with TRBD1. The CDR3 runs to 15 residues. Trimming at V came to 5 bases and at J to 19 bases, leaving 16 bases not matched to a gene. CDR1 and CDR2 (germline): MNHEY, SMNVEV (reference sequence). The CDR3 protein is CASSAWDRGDSHLHF. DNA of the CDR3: TGTGCCAGCAGTGCCTGGGACAGGGGGGATTCACACCTGCACTTT.

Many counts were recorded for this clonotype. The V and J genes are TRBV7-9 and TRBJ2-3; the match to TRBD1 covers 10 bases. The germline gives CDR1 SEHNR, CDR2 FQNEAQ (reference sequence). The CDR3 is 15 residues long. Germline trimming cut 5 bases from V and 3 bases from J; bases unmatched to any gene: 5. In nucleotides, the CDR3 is TGTGCCAGCAGCAACGACAGGGGGCGGACAGATACGCAGTATTTT. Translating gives CASSNDRGRTDTQYF.

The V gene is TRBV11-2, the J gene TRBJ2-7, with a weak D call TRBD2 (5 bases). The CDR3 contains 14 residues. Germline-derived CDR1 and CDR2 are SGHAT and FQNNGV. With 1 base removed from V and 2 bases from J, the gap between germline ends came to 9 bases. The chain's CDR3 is CASSLGVSAYEQYF. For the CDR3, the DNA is TGTGCCAGCAGCTTAGGCGTTAGCGCCTACGAGCAGTACTTC.

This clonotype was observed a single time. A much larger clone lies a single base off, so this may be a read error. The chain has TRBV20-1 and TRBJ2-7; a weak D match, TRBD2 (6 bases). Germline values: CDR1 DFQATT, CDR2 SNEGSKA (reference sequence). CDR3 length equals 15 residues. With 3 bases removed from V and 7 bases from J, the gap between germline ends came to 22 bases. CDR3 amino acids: CSARPPRLDYNEQYF. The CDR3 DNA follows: TGCAGTGCTAGGCCCCCGAGACTAGATTACAATGAGCAGTACTTC.

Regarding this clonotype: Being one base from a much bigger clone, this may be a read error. The CDR3 nucleotides read TGTGCCAGCTCACCTTCAGGACAGGACTACGAGCAGTACTTC. This sequence encodes CASSPSGQDYEQYF. The chain links TRBV18 to TRBJ2-7; 7 positions match TRBD1. The CDR3 loop spans 14 amino acids. The ends lost 3 bases at V and 3 bases at J; junction bases unmatched: 5. Germline CDR1 and CDR2: KGHSH and LQKENI.

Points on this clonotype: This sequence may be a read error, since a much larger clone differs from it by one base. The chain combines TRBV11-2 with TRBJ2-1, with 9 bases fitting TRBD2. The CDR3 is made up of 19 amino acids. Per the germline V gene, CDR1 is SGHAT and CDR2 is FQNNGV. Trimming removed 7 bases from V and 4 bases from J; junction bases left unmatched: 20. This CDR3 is CASTDLVGRAAGGYNEQFF. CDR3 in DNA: TGTGCCAGCACCGATCTCGTGGGGCGTGCAGCGGGGGGTTACAATGAGCAGTTCTTC.

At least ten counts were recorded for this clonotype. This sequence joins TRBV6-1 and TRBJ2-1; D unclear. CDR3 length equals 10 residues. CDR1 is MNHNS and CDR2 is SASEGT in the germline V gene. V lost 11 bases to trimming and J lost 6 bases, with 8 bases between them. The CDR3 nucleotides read TGTGCCTCCGGGCGCAATGAGCAGTTCTTC. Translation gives CASGRNEQFF.

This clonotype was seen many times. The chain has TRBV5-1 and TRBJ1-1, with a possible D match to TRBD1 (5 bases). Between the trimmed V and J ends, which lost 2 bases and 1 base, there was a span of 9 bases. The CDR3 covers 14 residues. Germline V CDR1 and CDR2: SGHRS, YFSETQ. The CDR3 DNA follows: TGCGCCAGCAGCTTTGGGGCAGCGAACACTGAAGCTTTCTTT. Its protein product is CASSFGAANTEAFF.

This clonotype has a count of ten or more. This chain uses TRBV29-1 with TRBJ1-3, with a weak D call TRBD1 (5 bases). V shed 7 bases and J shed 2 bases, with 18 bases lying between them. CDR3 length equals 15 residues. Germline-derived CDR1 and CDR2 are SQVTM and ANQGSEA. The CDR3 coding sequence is TGCAGCGGTCTGGGGCCCTCTGAGACTGGAAACACCATATATTTT. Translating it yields CSGLGPSETGNTIYF.

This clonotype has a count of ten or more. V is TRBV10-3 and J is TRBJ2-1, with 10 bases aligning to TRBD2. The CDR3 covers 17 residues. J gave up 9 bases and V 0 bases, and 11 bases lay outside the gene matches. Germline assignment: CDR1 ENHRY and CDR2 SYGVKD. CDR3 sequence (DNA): TGTGCCATCAGTGAGTCAAATAAACTAGCGGGAAAGAGTGAGCAGTTCTTC. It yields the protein CAISESNKLAGKSEQFF.

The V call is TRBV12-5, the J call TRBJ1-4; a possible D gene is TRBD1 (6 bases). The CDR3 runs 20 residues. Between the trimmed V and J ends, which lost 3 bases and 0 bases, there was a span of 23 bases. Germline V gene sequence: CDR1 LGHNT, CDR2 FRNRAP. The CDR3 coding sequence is TGTGCTAGTGGTTTATTACCCCTCGGGACACAAAGAGCAACTAATGAAAAACTGTTTTTT. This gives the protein CASGLLPLGTQRATNEKLFF.

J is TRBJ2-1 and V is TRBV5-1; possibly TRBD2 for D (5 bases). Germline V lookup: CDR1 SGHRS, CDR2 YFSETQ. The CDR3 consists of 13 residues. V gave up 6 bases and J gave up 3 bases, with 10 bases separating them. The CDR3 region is CASNPTNYNEQFF. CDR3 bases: TGCGCCAGCAATCCGACTAACTACAATGAGCAGTTCTTC.

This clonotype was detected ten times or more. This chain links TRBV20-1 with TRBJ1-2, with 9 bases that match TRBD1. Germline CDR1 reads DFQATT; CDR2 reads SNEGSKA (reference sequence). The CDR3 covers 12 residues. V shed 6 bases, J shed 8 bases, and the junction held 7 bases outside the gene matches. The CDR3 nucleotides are TGCAGTGCCGCACAGGGGGCTATAGGCTACACCTTC. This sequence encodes CSAAQGAIGYTF.

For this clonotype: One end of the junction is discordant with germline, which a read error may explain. The CDR3 spells CASSPGGSNTGELLF. The CDR3 nucleotides are TGCGCCAGCAGCCCAGGAGGGTCGAACACCGGGGAGCTGCTTTTT. The V gene is TRBV6-6, the J gene TRBJ2-2, with TRBD2 as a possible D gene (6 bases). There are 15 residues in the CDR3. Germline-derived CDR1 and CDR2 are MNHNY and SVGAGI (reference sequence).

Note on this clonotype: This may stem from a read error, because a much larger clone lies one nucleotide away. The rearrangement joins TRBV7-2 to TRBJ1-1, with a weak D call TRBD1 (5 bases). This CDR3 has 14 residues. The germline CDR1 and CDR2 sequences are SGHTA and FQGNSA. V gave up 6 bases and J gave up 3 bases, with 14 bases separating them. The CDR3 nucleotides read TGTGCCAGCAGTGGCGGGGGGGGGGACACTGAAGCTTTCTTT. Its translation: CASSGGGGDTEAFF.

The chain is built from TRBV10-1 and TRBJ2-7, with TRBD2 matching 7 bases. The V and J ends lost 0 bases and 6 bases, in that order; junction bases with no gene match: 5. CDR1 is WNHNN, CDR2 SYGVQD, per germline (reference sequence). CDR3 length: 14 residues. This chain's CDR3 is CASSESRRGSEQYF. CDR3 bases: TGCGCCAGCAGTGAGTCGAGGCGGGGGAGCGAGCAGTACTTC.

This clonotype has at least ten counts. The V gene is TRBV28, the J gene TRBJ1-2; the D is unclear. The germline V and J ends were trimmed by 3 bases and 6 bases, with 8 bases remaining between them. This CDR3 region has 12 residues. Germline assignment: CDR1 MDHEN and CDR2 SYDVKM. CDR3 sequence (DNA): TGTGCCAGCAGTTTCCTCTCGAATGGCTACACCTTC. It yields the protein CASSFLSNGYTF.

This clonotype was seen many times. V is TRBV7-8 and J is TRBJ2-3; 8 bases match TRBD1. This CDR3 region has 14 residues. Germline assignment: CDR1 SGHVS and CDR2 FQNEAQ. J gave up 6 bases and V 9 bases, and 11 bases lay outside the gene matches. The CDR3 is CASKTGGYGDTQYF. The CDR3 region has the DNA TGTGCCAGTAAAACAGGGGGTTACGGGGATACGCAGTATTTT.

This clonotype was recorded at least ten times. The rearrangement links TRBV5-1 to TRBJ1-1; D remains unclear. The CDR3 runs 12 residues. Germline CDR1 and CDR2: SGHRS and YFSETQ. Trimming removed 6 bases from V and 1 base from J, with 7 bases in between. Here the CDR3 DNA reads TGCGCCAGCACCACAGAGAACACTGAAGCTTTCTTT. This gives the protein CASTTENTEAFF.

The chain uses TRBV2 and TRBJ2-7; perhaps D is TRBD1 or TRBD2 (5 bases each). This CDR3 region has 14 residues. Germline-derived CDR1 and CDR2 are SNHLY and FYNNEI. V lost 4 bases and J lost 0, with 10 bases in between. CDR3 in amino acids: CASSGWGSSYEQYF. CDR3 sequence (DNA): TGTGCCAGCAGTGGTTGGGGGTCCTCCTACGAGCAGTACTTC.

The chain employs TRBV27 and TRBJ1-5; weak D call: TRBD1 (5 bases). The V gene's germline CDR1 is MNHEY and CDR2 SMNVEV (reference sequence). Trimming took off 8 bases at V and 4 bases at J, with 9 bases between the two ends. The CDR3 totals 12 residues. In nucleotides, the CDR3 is TGTGCCAGCGGGACCGCTAATCAGCCCCAGCATTTT. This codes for CASGTANQPQHF.

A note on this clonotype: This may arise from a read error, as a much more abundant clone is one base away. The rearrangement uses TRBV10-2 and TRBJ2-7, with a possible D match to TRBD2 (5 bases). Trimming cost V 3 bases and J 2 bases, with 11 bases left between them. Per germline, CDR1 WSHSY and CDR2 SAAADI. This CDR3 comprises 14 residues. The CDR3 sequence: CASSDGRGPYEQYF. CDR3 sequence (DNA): TGCGCCAGCAGTGATGGACGGGGTCCCTACGAGCAGTACTTC.

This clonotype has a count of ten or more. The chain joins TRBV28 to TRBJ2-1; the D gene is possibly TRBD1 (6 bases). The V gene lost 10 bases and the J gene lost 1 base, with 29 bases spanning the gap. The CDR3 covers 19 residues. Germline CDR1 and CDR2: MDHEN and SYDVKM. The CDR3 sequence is CATLRGGAKNRGSYNEQFF. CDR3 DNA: TGTGCCACCTTAAGAGGGGGAGCGAAGAATAGGGGATCCTACAATGAGCAGTTCTTC.

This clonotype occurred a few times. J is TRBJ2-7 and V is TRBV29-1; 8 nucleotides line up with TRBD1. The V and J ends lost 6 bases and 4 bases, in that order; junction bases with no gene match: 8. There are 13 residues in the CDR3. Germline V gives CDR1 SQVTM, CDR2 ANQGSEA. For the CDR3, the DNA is TGCAGCGTACGTCCGGGACAGGCTTACGAGCAGTACTTC. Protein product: CSVRPGQAYEQYF.

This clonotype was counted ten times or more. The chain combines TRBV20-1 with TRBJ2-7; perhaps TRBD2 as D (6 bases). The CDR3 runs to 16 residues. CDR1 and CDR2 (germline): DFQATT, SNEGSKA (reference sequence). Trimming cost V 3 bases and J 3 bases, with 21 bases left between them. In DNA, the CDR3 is TGCAGTGCTAGGAAGGAGGGAGCCATCAATCGCTACGAGCAGTACTTC. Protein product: CSARKEGAINRYEQYF.

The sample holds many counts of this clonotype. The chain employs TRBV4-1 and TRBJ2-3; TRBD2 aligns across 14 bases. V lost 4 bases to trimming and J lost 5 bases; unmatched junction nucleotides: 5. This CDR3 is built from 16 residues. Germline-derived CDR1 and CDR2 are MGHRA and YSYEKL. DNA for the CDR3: TGCGCCAGCAGCCTATCCGGGACTAGCGGGAGAGATACGCAGTATTTT. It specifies CASSLSGTSGRDTQYF.

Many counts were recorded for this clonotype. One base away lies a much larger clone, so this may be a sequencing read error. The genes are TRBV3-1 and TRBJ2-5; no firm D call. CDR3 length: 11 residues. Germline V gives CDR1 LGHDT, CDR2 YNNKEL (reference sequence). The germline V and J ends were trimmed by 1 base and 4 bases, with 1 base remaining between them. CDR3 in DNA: TGTGCCAGCAGCCAAGCAGAGACCCAGTACTTC. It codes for CASSQAETQYF.

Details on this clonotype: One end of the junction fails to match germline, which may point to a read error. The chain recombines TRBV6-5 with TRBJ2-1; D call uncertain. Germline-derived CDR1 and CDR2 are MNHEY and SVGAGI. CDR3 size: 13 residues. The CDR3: CSSAHRQINEHFF. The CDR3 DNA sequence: TGTTCCAGTGCACATCGCCAGATTAATGAGCATTTCTTT.

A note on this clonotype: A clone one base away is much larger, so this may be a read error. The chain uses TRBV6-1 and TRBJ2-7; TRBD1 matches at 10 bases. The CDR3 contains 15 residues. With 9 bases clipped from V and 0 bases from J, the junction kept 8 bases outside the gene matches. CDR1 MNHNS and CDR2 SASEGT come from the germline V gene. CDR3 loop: CARSTGQGLSYEQYF. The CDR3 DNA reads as TGTGCCAGAAGTACGGGACAGGGGCTCTCCTACGAGCAGTACTTC.

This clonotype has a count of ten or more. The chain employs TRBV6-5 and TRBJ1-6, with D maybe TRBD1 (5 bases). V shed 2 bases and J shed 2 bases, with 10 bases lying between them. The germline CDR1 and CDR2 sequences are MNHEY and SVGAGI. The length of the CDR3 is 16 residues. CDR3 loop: CASSYGTPTYNSPLHF. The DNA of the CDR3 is TGTGCCAGCAGTTACGGGACTCCAACCTATAATTCACCCCTCCACTTT.

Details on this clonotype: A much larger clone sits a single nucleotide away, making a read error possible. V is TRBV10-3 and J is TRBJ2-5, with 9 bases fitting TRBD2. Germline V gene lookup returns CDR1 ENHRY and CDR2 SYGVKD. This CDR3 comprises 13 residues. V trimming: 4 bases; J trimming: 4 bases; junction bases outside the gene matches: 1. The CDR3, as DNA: TGTGCCATCAGTGGGCGGGAGGGAGAGACCCAGTACTTC. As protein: CAISGREGETQYF.